These 6 T cell receptor beta chains share one sample of origin, sequenced in a study of CD8 T cells in ankylosing spondylitis. The study, taken as a whole, reports: In ankylosing spondylitis blood, a motif of several highly homologous TCR beta variants appeared characteristic.

Their antigen targets remain unknown. TCRdb reanalysed the 5' RACE reads using MiXCR and keeps one entry per CDR3 protein. Here the sample spans 500,000 or so distinct CDR3 sequences, about 5% being singletons. Sequencing was performed on blood, either unsorted or a sorted T cell fraction (not recorded which). Receptors originate from a male donor with ankylosing spondylitis.

This clonotype came up many times. This chain links TRBV12-3 or TRBV12-4 with TRBJ2-3; the D is unclear. The CDR3 is 14 amino acids. Trimming removed 1 base from V and 2 bases from J, with 7 bases in between. CDR3 loop: CASSLVTTTDTQYF. The CDR3 DNA follows: TGTGCCAGCAGTTTAGTCACTACCACAGATACGCAGTATTTT.

This clonotype was seen ten or more times. The rearrangement uses TRBV20-1 and TRBJ1-2; D is ambiguous. CDR1 DFQATT and CDR2 SNEGSKA come from the germline V gene (reference sequence). The CDR3 is 13 amino acids. V was pared by 1 base and J by 1 base, with 7 bases between. The DNA of the CDR3 is TGCAGTGCTAGAGCCAGGCTTAACTATGGCTACACCTTC. It specifies CSARARLNYGYTF.

The sample holds many counts of this clonotype. This sequence joins TRBV5-1 and TRBJ2-2; tentatively, D is TRBD1 (5 bases). With 2 bases removed from V and 4 bases from J, the gap between germline ends came to 9 bases. This CDR3 has 14 residues. CDR1 and CDR2 (germline): SGHRS, YFSETQ. The CDR3: CASSFGHTTGELFF. The CDR3 DNA is TGCGCCAGCAGCTTTGGACACACCACCGGGGAGCTGTTTTTT.

In this sample, this clonotype turned up many times. The V and J genes are TRBV28 and TRBJ1-1, with 7 nucleotides matching TRBD1. The CDR3 is 16 residues long. V shed 6 bases, J shed 3 bases, and the junction held 13 bases outside the gene matches. Germline V gene lookup returns CDR1 MDHEN and CDR2 SYDVKM. The CDR3 DNA follows: TGTGCCAGCAGGCCTCGACAGGGCAAATGGGACACTGAAGCTTTCTTT. It specifies CASRPRQGKWDTEAFF.

The table lists this clonotype with a few counts. The chain recombines TRBV9 with TRBJ2-1, with D possibly matching TRBD2 (6 bases). CDR3 length equals 17 residues. Trimming left V 2 bases short and J 2 bases short, with 17 bases between. Per germline, CDR1 SGDLS and CDR2 YYNGEE. The DNA of the CDR3 is TGTGCCAGCAGCGTCGGTCTCCGCGGGGCAGCCTACAATGAGCAGTTCTTC. Its protein is CASSVGLRGAAYNEQFF.

There are many counts of this clonotype. V gene TRBV20-1 combines with J gene TRBJ2-3; 8 nucleotides line up with TRBD2. This CDR3 is 14 amino acids long. Trimming took 5 bases from V and 7 from J; bases not matched to a gene: 11. CDR1 is DFQATT and CDR2 is SNEGSKA in the germline V gene (reference sequence). The CDR3 protein is CSASPGLVQNTQYF. CDR3 in DNA: TGCAGTGCTTCCCCGGGACTAGTACAAAATACGCAGTATTTT.